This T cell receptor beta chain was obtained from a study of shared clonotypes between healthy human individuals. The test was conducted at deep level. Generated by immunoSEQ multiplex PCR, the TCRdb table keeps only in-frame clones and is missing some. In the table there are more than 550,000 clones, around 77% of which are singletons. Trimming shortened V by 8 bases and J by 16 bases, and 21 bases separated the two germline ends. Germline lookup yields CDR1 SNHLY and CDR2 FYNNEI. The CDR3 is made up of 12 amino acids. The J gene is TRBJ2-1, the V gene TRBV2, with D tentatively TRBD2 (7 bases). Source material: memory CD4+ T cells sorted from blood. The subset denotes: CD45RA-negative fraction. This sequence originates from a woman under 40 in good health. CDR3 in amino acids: CASFRLQGGSFF. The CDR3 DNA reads TGTGCCAGCTTCCGATTACAGGGAGGGTCCTTCTTC.